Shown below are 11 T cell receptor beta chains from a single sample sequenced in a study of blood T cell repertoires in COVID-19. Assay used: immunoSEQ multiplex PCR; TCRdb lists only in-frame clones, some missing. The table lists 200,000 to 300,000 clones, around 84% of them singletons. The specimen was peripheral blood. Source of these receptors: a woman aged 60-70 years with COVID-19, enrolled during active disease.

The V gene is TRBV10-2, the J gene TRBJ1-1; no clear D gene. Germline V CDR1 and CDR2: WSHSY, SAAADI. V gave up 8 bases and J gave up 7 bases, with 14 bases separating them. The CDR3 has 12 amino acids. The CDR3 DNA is TGCGCCAGCTCACAAACGGAGTATGAAGCTTTCTTT. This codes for CASSQTEYEAFF.

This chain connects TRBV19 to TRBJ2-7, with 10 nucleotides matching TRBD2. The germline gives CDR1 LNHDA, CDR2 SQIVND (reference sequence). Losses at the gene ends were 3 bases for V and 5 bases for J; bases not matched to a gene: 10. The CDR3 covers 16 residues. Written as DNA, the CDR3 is TGTGCCAGTAGTATCCTTAGGACTAGCGGTCGGGACGAGCAGTACTTC. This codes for CASSILRTSGRDEQYF.

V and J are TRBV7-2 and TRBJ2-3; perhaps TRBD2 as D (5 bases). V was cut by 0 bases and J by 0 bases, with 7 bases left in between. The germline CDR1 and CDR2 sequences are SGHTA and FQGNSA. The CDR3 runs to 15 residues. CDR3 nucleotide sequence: TGTGCCAGCAGCTTAGCGGGAGTAAGCACAGATACGCAGTATTTT. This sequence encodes CASSLAGVSTDTQYF.

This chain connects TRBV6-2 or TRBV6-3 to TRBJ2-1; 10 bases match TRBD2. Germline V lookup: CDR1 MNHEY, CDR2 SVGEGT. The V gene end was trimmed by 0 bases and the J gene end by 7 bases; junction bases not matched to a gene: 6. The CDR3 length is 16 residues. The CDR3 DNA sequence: TGTGCCAGCAGTTACTCGTTAGCGGGAGGAGGTAATGAGCAGTTCTTC. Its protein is CASSYSLAGGGNEQFF.

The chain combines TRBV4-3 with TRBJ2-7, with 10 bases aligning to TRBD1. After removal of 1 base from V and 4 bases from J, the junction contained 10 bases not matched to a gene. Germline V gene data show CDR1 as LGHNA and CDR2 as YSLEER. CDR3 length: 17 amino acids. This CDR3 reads CASSQADHGQGVYEQYF. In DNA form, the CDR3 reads TGCGCCAGCAGCCAAGCCGATCATGGACAGGGGGTGTACGAGCAGTACTTC.

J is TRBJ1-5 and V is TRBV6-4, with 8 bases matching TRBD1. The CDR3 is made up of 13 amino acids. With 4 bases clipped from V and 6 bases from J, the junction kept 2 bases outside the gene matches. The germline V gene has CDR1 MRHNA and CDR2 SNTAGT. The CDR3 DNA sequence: TGTGCCAGCAGTGTGACAGGGGTTCAGCCCCAGCATTTT. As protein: CASSVTGVQPQHF.

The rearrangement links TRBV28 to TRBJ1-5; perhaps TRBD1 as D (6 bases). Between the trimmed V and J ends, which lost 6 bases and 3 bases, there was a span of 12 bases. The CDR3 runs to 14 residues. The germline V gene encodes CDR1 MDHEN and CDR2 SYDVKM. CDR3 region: CASRGDIFNQPQHF. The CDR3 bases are TGTGCCAGCAGAGGGGACATATTCAATCAGCCCCAGCATTTT.

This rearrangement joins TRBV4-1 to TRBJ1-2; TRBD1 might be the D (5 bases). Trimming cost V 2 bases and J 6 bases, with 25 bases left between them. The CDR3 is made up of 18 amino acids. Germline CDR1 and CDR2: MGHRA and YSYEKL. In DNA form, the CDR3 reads TGCGCCAGCAGCCAACCCGAACGATCTGGGGCGGATTTACATGGCTACACCTTC. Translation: CASSQPERSGADLHGYTF.

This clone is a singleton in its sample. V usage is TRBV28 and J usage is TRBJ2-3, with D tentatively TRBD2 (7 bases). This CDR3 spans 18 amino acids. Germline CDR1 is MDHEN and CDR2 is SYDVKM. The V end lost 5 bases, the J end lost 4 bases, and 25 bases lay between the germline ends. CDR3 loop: CASSDLGRTYGGPDTQYF. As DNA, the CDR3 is TGTGCCAGCAGTGATCTCGGACGCACCTACGGGGGGCCAGATACGCAGTATTTT. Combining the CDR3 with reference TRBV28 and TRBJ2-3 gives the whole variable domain DVKVTQSSRYLVKRTGEKVFLECVQDMDHENMFWYRQDPGLGLRLIYFSYDVKMKEKGDIPEGYSVSREKKERFSLILESASTNQTSMYLCASSDLGRTYGGPDTQYFGPGTRLTVL.

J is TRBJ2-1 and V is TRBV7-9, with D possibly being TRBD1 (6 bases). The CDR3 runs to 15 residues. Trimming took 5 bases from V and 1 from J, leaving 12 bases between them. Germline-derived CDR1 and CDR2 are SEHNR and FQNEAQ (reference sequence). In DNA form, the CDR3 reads TGTGCCAGCAGCCTTCTGGGGGCTTCCTACAATGAGCAGTTCTTC. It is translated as CASSLLGASYNEQFF.

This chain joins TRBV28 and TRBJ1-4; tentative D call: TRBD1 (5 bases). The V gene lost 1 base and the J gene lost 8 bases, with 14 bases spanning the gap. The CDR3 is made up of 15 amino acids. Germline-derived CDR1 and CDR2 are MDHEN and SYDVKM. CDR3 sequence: CASSLYSRGTEKLFF. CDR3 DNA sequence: TGTGCCAGCAGTTTATACAGTAGGGGTACCGAAAAACTGTTTTTT.